This entry is about one T cell receptor beta chain. The data were taken from a study of cytomegalovirus exposure and HLA in healthy donors. Trimming took 0 bases from V and 4 from J, leaving 18 bases between them. The CDR3 loop spans 18 amino acids. Germline V gene lookup returns CDR1 SNHLY and CDR2 FYNNEI. The PCR had 60 Vbeta and 13 Jbeta primers. Repertoires were generated with immunoSEQ multiplex PCR, while TCRdb's copy carries only in-frame clones and drops some. The sample contains over 150,000 clones, around 85% of which appear only once. This TCR came from a boy aged 2 to 10 in good health and CMV-seronegative. Source material: PBMCs. V gene TRBV2 combines with J gene TRBJ2-2, with D maybe TRBD1 (6 bases). The DNA of the CDR3 is TGTGCCAGCAGTGAAGCGCTTCAAGGACAGATCGGCACCGGGGAGCTGTTTTTT. Translation gives CASSEALQGQIGTGELFF. The full variable domain, completed using reference TRBV2 and TRBJ2-2, is EPEVTQTPSHQVTQMGQEVILRCVPISNHLYFYWYRQILGQKVEFLVSFYNNEISEKSEIFDDQFSVERPDGSNFTLKIRSTKLEDSAMYFCASSEALQGQIGTGELFFGEGSRLTVL.